This T cell receptor beta chain stems from a study of T cells in Graves' hyperthyroidism and ophthalmopathy. Germline V CDR1 and CDR2: MNHNS, SASEGT. Trimming removed 5 bases from V and 1 base from J, with 11 bases in between. The CDR3 contains 14 residues. The investigators amplified TCR beta CDR3 regions from RNA transcripts. The TCR CDR3 first-round RT-PCR relied on the HTBI primer set. TCRdb independently ran MiXCR on the multiplex PCR reads; one entry per CDR3 protein. The sample lists about 52,000 distinct CDR3 sequences, roughly half occurring once. This clonotype came up many times. The sequenced sample consisted of blood. This receptor was obtained from a woman between 45 and 60 years old with Graves' ophthalmopathy. J is TRBJ1-1 and V is TRBV6-1; TRBD1 might be the D (6 bases). CDR3 protein: CASSPGTTNTEAFF. The CDR3 DNA reads TGTGCCAGCAGTCCCGGGACAACGAACACTGAAGCTTTCTTT.